Described below is a single T cell receptor beta chain sequence and its context. Its specificity is unknown. This sample stems from a study of breast tumors, draining lymph nodes, adjacent tissues. Study results and limitations: Data only fit, rather than demonstrated, lymph node origin of most tumor T cells. The data were judged consistent with most tumor T cells coming from lymph node and expanding in tumor. Compared with basal-like, luminal-like tumors shared significantly more repertoire with nontumor tissue. Compared with lymph nodes, tumors were less diverse; compared with nontumor tissue, more.

The lymph nodes were axillary draining lymph nodes from breast cancer patients. Via MiXCR, TCRdb re-called the multiplex PCR reads, giving one row per CDR3 protein. The sample holds approximately 210,000 distinct CDR3 sequences, around 34% seen once. Sequencing input: axillary lymph node tissue. The sequence derives from a female donor with breast cancer. Some clones in this sample may be carry-over from other donors' samples.

CDR3 nucleotide sequence: TGTGCCAGCAGTCCCTATAGCGGGGGGGCCAATGAGCAGTTCTTC. Translated, it gives CASSPYSGGANEQFF. The V call is TRBV7-2, the J call TRBJ2-1; 11 bases fit TRBD2. This CDR3 spans 15 amino acids. CDR1 and CDR2 (germline): SGHTA, FQGNSA. With 6 bases clipped from V and 6 bases from J, the junction kept 7 bases outside the gene matches.